One and the same sample provided the 6 T cell receptor beta chains below, sequenced in a study of CD8 T cells in Susac syndrome (dated by TCRdb to the late 2010s). The receptor library was made with the immunoSEQ multiplex PCR assay. RNA was extracted using the RNeasy kit, and about 0.45 to 1 microgram was reverse transcribed with random hexamers. In-frame beta chains were kept once TCRdb had trimmed the public reads at Q25 with fastp and called clones with MiXCR. Rows with a matching CDR3 protein are joined into one entry that keeps the most common DNA and genes. The sample data list 95,000 to 150,000 distinct CDR3 sequences, and around 94% of these were observed just once. About 0.27% of the sample belongs to the ten largest clones. Sequenced material: CD8+ T cells from PBMCs. The receptors were sampled from a human donor with Susac syndrome.

The rearrangement links TRBV9 to TRBJ2-6; D could derive from TRBD1 or TRBD2 (5 bases each). Germline CDR1 SGDLS, CDR2 YYNGEE. Between the trimmed V and J ends, which lost 1 base and 1 base, there was a span of 9 bases. The CDR3 consists of 16 residues. CDR3 sequence reads: CASSVRGRSGANVLTF. The CDR3 DNA reads TGTGCCAGCAGCGTAAGGGGACGATCTGGGGCCAACGTCCTGACTTTC.

CDR3: CASSLYRGGNYGYTF. The CDR3 nucleotides read TGTGCCAGCAGTTTATATCGCGGGGGAAACTATGGCTACACCTTC. This sequence joins TRBV27 and TRBJ1-2, with a possible D match to TRBD1 (5 bases). There are 15 residues in the CDR3. The V and J ends lost 1 base and 2 bases respectively, with 11 bases between them. The germline CDR1 and CDR2 sequences are MNHEY and SMNVEV (reference sequence).

The chain is built from TRBV7-9 and TRBJ1-6; the match to TRBD1 covers 9 bases. The trim removed 4 bases at V and 8 bases at J, leaving 12 bases unmatched. Germline CDR1 SEHNR, CDR2 FQNEAQ (reference sequence). The CDR3 loop spans 17 amino acids. The CDR3 spells CASSYPTQGQGYSPLHF. CDR3 bases: TGTGCCAGCAGCTATCCCACACAAGGACAGGGGTATTCACCCCTCCACTTT. The full variable domain, with the rest looked up from reference TRBV7-9 and TRBJ1-6, is DTGVSQNPRHKITKRGQNVTFRCDPISEHNRLYWYRQTLGQGPEFLTYFQNEAQLEKSRLLSDRFSAERPKGSFSTLEIQRTEQGDSAMYLCASSYPTQGQGYSPLHFGNGTRLTVT.

V and J are TRBV6-2 or TRBV6-3 and TRBJ1-6; D call uncertain. The CDR3 totals 13 residues. Trimming removed 0 bases from V and 9 bases from J, with 6 bases in between. The germline V gene has CDR1 MNHEY and CDR2 SVGEGT. CDR3 amino acids: CASSYSPGSPLHF. As DNA, the CDR3 is TGTGCCAGCAGTTACTCTCCCGGTTCACCCCTCCACTTT.

This chain joins TRBV29-1 and TRBJ2-2, with 8 bases that match TRBD1. The ends lost 7 bases at V and 2 bases at J; junction bases unmatched: 6. Germline CDR1 SQVTM, CDR2 ANQGSEA. This CDR3 is built from 14 residues. The CDR3: CSADGQGNTGELFF. In DNA form, the CDR3 reads TGCAGCGCTGATGGACAGGGTAACACCGGGGAGCTGTTTTTT.

The chain couples TRBV19 to TRBJ2-7, with 11 positions matching TRBD2. The CDR3 loop spans 15 amino acids. V dropped 5 bases and J dropped 2; count of bases not matched to a gene: 5. Germline assignment: CDR1 LNHDA and CDR2 SQIVND (reference sequence). The CDR3: CASSVGTSGTYEQYF. CDR3 in DNA: TGTGCCAGTAGTGTAGGGACTAGCGGTACCTACGAGCAGTACTTC.